Each of the 31 T cell receptor beta chains below was sequenced from the same sample in a study of T-cell memory formation after mild COVID-19. TCRdb fed the 5' RACE reads into MiXCR, producing one record per CDR3 protein. The sample holds a few hundred thousand distinct CDR3 sequences; about a sixth are singletons and the top ten take around a fifth. The specimen sequenced was PBMCs or a T cell subset sorted from them (not recorded which). These receptors were obtained from a man aged 18 to 29 who had mild COVID-19 (a few samples of this study predate the infection). Cell type and time point are not known.

The chain couples TRBV25-1 to TRBJ2-7, with D perhaps matching TRBD1 (5 bases). This CDR3 has 11 amino acids. Between the trimmed V and J ends, which lost 5 bases and 6 bases, there was a span of 8 bases. Germline V gene sequence: CDR1 MGHDK, CDR2 SYGVNS. This chain's CDR3 is CASSSGIEQYF. CDR3 DNA: TGTGCCAGCAGTTCAGGGATCGAGCAGTACTTC.

This sequence joins TRBV7-9 and TRBJ2-2, with a tentative D call TRBD1 (5 bases). The V and J ends lost 4 bases and 0 bases respectively, with 15 bases between them. Per the germline V gene, CDR1 is SEHNR and CDR2 is FQNEAQ (reference sequence). There are 17 residues in the CDR3. In DNA form, the CDR3 reads TGTGCCAGCAGCTCAGGGTTCCCGACAGCGAACACCGGGGAGCTGTTTTTT. Translating gives CASSSGFPTANTGELFF.

The rearrangement joins TRBV4-3 to TRBJ1-1, with D hard to call. The CDR3 loop spans 16 amino acids. Germline CDR1 LGHNA, CDR2 YSLEER. V was cut by 0 bases and J by 5 bases, with 16 bases left in between. CDR3 nucleotides: TGCGCCAGCAGCCAAGATCTCTACCTTCGGGATACTGAAGCTTTCTTT. This gives the protein CASSQDLYLRDTEAFF.

Here the CDR3 DNA reads TGTGCCAGCAGCTTGAGACAGCGAGCCGGGGAGCTGTTTTTT. Translating it yields CASSLRQRAGELFF. V is TRBV7-2 and J is TRBJ2-2, with TRBD1 as a possible D gene (5 bases). Germline V lookup: CDR1 SGHTA, CDR2 FQGNSA. With 3 bases removed from V and 6 bases from J, the gap between germline ends came to 11 bases. The CDR3 length is 14 residues.

This clonotype came up a few times. The chain is built from TRBV12-3 or TRBV12-4 and TRBJ2-3, with 8 bases aligning to TRBD2. CDR3 length: 16 residues. V dropped 3 bases and J dropped 3; count of bases not matched to a gene: 8. The CDR3 DNA reads as TGTGCCAGCAGTTTCCCCGGGGGGGCCCCGACAGATACGCAGTATTTT. Its protein is CASSFPGGAPTDTQYF.

This clonotype has a handful of counts. Being one base from a much bigger clone, this may be a read error. The chain links TRBV15 to TRBJ1-5; D not resolved. Germline-derived CDR1 and CDR2 are LNHNV and YYDKDF (reference sequence). This CDR3 is built from 12 residues. Trimming stripped 0 bases from V and 5 bases from J, with 2 bases between. The CDR3 reads CATSRDDQPQHF. As DNA, the CDR3 is TGTGCCACCAGCAGAGATGATCAGCCCCAGCATTTT. Full variable domain (outside the CDR3, taken from reference TRBV15 and TRBJ1-5): DAMVIQNPRYQVTQFGKPVTLSCSQTLNHNVMYWYQQKSSQAPKLLFHYYDKDFNNEADTPDNFQSRRPNTSFCFLDIRSPGLGDTAMYLCATSRDDQPQHFGDGTRLSIL.

This chain joins TRBV20-1 and TRBJ1-1, with a tentative D call TRBD1 (5 bases). The length of the CDR3 is 13 residues. Trimming shortened V by 5 bases and J by 3 bases, and 13 bases separated the two germline ends. CDR1 and CDR2 (germline): DFQATT, SNEGSKA (reference sequence). The CDR3 nucleotides read TGCAGTGCTCTAACCTGGGGCGACACTGAAGCTTTCTTT. It translates to CSALTWGDTEAFF.

This clonotype was detected ten times or more. The chain has TRBV4-1 and TRBJ1-1; possibly TRBD1 for D (6 bases). The CDR3 loop spans 14 amino acids. The V end lost 3 bases, the J end lost 4 bases, and 12 bases lay between the germline ends. The germline V gene encodes CDR1 MGHRA and CDR2 YSYEKL. The CDR3 spells CASSQGGGGTEAFF. The CDR3 DNA follows: TGCGCCAGCAGCCAGGGAGGGGGTGGCACTGAAGCTTTCTTT.

The count of this clonotype is one. The chain has TRBV11-3 and TRBJ2-1; D perhaps matches TRBD2 (6 bases). Germline V CDR1 and CDR2: SGHNT, YENEEA. This CDR3 has 18 amino acids. V lost 5 bases and J 3 bases, leaving 23 bases between the germline ends. CDR3 sequence reads: CASSRTRGLRGNYNEQFF. DNA of the CDR3: TGTGCCAGCAGCCGGACGAGGGGCTTGCGGGGCAACTACAATGAGCAGTTCTTC.

This clonotype was picked up a small number of times. The gene calls are TRBV7-2 and TRBJ2-1, with 10 bases matching TRBD2. Germline V gene sequence: CDR1 SGHTA, CDR2 FQGNSA. This CDR3 is 17 amino acids long. Trimming removed 1 base from V and 7 bases from J; junction bases left unmatched: 10. CDR3 coding DNA: TGTGCCAGCAGCTTAGAGGTTCCTAGCGGGGGAGTTAATGAGCAGTTCTTC. Its protein is CASSLEVPSGGVNEQFF. Supplemented by reference TRBV7-2 and TRBJ2-1, the full variable domain reads GAGVSQSPSNKVTEKGKDVELRCDPISGHTALYWYRQSLGQGLEFLIYFQGNSAPDKSGLPSDRFSAERTGGSVSTLTIQRTQQEDSAVYLCASSLEVPSGGVNEQFFGPGTRLTVL.

This clonotype was observed a handful of times. With a much larger clone just one base away, this may be a read error. V is TRBV7-9 and J is TRBJ1-1; D gene uncertain. CDR1 is SEHNR, CDR2 FQNEAQ, per germline (reference sequence). This CDR3 spans 15 amino acids. CDR3 bases: TGTGCCGGCAGCTTAGCGGGCCCGGCAGGAAGTGTAGCTTTCTTT. It translates to CAGSLAGPAGSVAFF.

This clonotype has a handful of counts. The V and J genes are TRBV12-3 or TRBV12-4 and TRBJ2-1, with 9 positions matching TRBD1. The length of the CDR3 is 14 residues. The junction had 7 bases not matched to a gene; V was cut back by 7 bases and J by 6 bases. The CDR3: CASTWGDRVNEQFF. For the CDR3, the DNA is TGTGCCAGCACTTGGGGGGACAGGGTCAATGAGCAGTTCTTC.

The J gene is TRBJ2-5, the V gene TRBV4-1; no clear D. Germline CDR1 reads MGHRA; CDR2 reads YSYEKL. The ends were cut back, 2 bases at V and 1 base at J, with 5 bases in the middle. This CDR3 region has 13 residues. CDR3 sequence (DNA): TGCGCCAGCAGCCAAAGGGTCCAAGAGACCCAGTACTTC. Translation gives CASSQRVQETQYF.

V and J are TRBV5-1 and TRBJ2-7, with 8 bases fitting TRBD1. J gave up 2 bases and V 3 bases, and 10 bases lay outside the gene matches. Germline CDR1 is SGHRS and CDR2 is YFSETQ. The CDR3 is made up of 16 amino acids. The CDR3 reads CASSWGKDRVPYEQYF. The CDR3 bases are TGCGCCAGCAGCTGGGGTAAGGACAGGGTTCCCTACGAGCAGTACTTC.

The chain links TRBV20-1 to TRBJ1-5; possible D gene TRBD1, 6 bases. The CDR3 is made up of 14 amino acids. Germline V gives CDR1 DFQATT, CDR2 SNEGSKA (reference sequence). V gave up 6 bases and J gave up 0 bases, with 12 bases separating them. In DNA form, the CDR3 reads TGCAGTGCCACCGGGACATCTAGCAATCAGCCCCAGCATTTT. As protein: CSATGTSSNQPQHF.

The J gene is TRBJ2-3, the V gene TRBV12-2. TRBV12-2 has pseudogene status. The CDR3 sequence is 18 residues long. The CDR3, as DNA: TGTGCAAGTCGCTTATGGGGAAAAACTAGTCCTAGCACAGATACGCAGTATTTT. It translates to CASRLWGKTSPSTDTQYF.

This clonotype occurred a few times. The chain is built from TRBV20-1 and TRBJ2-4; 7 bases agree with TRBD1. Trimming removed 0 bases from V and 2 bases from J; junction bases left unmatched: 7. Per the germline V gene, CDR1 is DFQATT and CDR2 is SNEGSKA (reference sequence). The CDR3 sequence is 16 residues long. For the CDR3, the DNA is TGCAGTGCTAGAGATTCCAAGGGACAGTCCAAAAACATTCAGTACTTC. This gives the protein CSARDSKGQSKNIQYF.

Only a few counts were recorded for this clonotype. The chain links TRBV4-3 to TRBJ2-4, with 9 nucleotides matching TRBD1. The V segment lost 4 bases and the J segment 2 bases; nucleotides outside the gene matches: 3. The CDR3 runs to 15 residues. The V gene's germline CDR1 is LGHNA and CDR2 YSLEER. This CDR3 reads CASSLGTGTKNIQYF. The CDR3 DNA reads as TGCGCCAGCAGCCTTGGGACAGGGACCAAAAACATTCAGTACTTC.

In this sample, this clonotype turned up a few times. The chain joins TRBV7-9 to TRBJ2-1, with TRBD1 identical over 7 bases. V dropped 0 bases and J dropped 10; count of bases not matched to a gene: 15. Germline values: CDR1 SEHNR, CDR2 FQNEAQ (reference sequence). CDR3 size: 17 residues. CDR3 sequence reads: CASSLARGGQYLGEQFF. The CDR3 region has the DNA TGTGCCAGCAGCTTAGCAAGAGGGGGCCAGTATTTGGGAGAGCAGTTCTTC.

This clonotype has only a few counts. This chain joins TRBV12-3 or TRBV12-4 and TRBJ2-3; 10 nucleotides line up with TRBD1. The CDR3 totals 16 residues. V lost 5 bases, J lost 0 bases, and 5 bases stayed unmatched. The CDR3 loop is CASSLRQGASTDTQYF. CDR3 DNA: TGTGCCAGCAGTCTACGACAGGGGGCTAGCACAGATACGCAGTATTTT.

The chain has TRBV20-1 and TRBJ2-7; 12 nucleotides agree with TRBD1. Unmatched junction bases numbered 13, after V lost 6 bases and J lost 7 bases. This CDR3 spans 15 amino acids. Germline lookup yields CDR1 DFQATT and CDR2 SNEGSKA (reference sequence). The CDR3 coding sequence is TGCAGTGCCCCGGACCGGGGACAGGGGGCTCATGAGCAGTACTTC. This translates into CSAPDRGQGAHEQYF.

This clonotype was detected a few times. This chain uses TRBV7-9 with TRBJ2-5; D perhaps matches TRBD2 (5 bases). The CDR3 consists of 14 residues. The ends were cut back, 3 bases at V and 5 bases at J, with 13 bases in the middle. CDR1 is SEHNR, CDR2 FQNEAQ, per germline (reference sequence). CDR3 nucleotides: TGTGCCAGCAGCTTCCCTGTTGCGGGCGAGACCCAGTACTTC. Translation gives CASSFPVAGETQYF.

Only a few counts were recorded for this clonotype. V gene TRBV18 combines with J gene TRBJ1-2; no firm D call. CDR3 length: 13 residues. Germline CDR1 reads KGHSH; CDR2 reads LQKENI. Trimming left V 6 bases short and J 13 bases short, with 21 bases between. The chain's CDR3 is CASSPSDSRGSTF. The CDR3, as DNA: TGTGCCAGCTCCCCGTCGGACTCCCGAGGGAGCACCTTC.

Only a few counts were recorded for this clonotype. The chain couples TRBV6-6 to TRBJ2-5; 8 bases map to TRBD2. The junction had 3 bases not matched to a gene; V was cut back by 5 bases and J by 4 bases. Per the germline V gene, CDR1 is MNHNY and CDR2 is SVGAGI (reference sequence). The CDR3 is 13 residues long. In nucleotides, the CDR3 is TGTGCCAGCAGTAATAGCGGGGCAGAGACCCAGTACTTC. This translates into CASSNSGAETQYF.

The chain links TRBV30 to TRBJ1-2; D uncertain. From germline, CDR1 is GTSNPN and CDR2 SVGIG (reference sequence). V lost 2 bases to trimming and J lost 9 bases, with 13 bases between them. The CDR3 runs to 12 residues. The CDR3: CAWSTQTGSYTF. CDR3 in DNA: TGTGCCTGGAGTACCCAGACTGGGAGCTACACCTTC.

This clonotype has a handful of counts. The chain carries TRBV20-1 and TRBJ2-3; 10 nucleotides line up with TRBD2. After removal of 6 bases from V and 2 bases from J, the junction contained 5 bases not matched to a gene. This CDR3 contains 14 residues. The germline V gene encodes CDR1 DFQATT and CDR2 SNEGSKA (reference sequence). This CDR3 is CSAPLAGFTDTQYF. The CDR3, as DNA: TGCAGTGCGCCACTAGCGGGGTTCACAGATACGCAGTATTTT.

This clonotype occurred a few times. CDR3 sequence: CASSLVSWDKNIQYF. In DNA, the CDR3 is TGTGCCAGCAGCTTAGTATCATGGGACAAAAACATTCAGTACTTC. The chain links TRBV7-9 to TRBJ2-4; no reliable D call. The CDR3 totals 15 residues. Germline-derived CDR1 and CDR2 are SEHNR and FQNEAQ (reference sequence). V lost 1 base, J lost 3 bases, and 10 bases lay in between.

The chain combines TRBV10-1 with TRBJ2-5; 11 nucleotides line up with TRBD1. Germline assignment: CDR1 WNHNN and CDR2 SYGVQD (reference sequence). The junction had 8 bases not matched to a gene; V was cut back by 6 bases and J by 5 bases. This CDR3 comprises 15 residues. The CDR3 here is CASSRTGGAGETQYF. In DNA, the CDR3 is TGCGCCAGCAGCCGGACAGGGGGCGCGGGGGAGACCCAGTACTTC.

This sequence joins TRBV7-8 and TRBJ2-5, with D possibly matching TRBD2 (5 bases). The V gene lost 3 bases and the J gene lost 3 bases, with 11 bases spanning the gap. The CDR3 contains 14 residues. From germline, CDR1 is SGHVS and CDR2 FQNEAQ. The DNA of the CDR3 is TGTGCCAGCAGCTTTGGCCCGGGAAAAGAGACCCAGTACTTC. Its protein is CASSFGPGKETQYF.

This clonotype was detected only a few times. The V call is TRBV19, the J call TRBJ2-3; D is uncertain. CDR1 and CDR2 from the germline V gene are LNHDA and SQIVND (reference sequence). The CDR3 sequence is 15 residues long. The V gene lost 7 bases and the J gene lost 0 bases, with 14 bases spanning the gap. Here the CDR3 reads CASIAATVSTDTQYF. The CDR3 DNA reads TGTGCCAGTATCGCTGCTACCGTTAGCACAGATACGCAGTATTTT.

The DNA of the CDR3 is TGTGCTAGTGGTCAACAGACAGGGGGCTCCGGGGAGCTGTTTTTT. It is translated as CASGQQTGGSGELFF. This sequence joins TRBV12-5 and TRBJ2-2, with TRBD1 matching 10 bases. CDR3 length: 15 amino acids. From germline, CDR1 is LGHNT and CDR2 FRNRAP. With V trimmed by 5 bases and J by 6 bases, 6 bases remained unmatched.